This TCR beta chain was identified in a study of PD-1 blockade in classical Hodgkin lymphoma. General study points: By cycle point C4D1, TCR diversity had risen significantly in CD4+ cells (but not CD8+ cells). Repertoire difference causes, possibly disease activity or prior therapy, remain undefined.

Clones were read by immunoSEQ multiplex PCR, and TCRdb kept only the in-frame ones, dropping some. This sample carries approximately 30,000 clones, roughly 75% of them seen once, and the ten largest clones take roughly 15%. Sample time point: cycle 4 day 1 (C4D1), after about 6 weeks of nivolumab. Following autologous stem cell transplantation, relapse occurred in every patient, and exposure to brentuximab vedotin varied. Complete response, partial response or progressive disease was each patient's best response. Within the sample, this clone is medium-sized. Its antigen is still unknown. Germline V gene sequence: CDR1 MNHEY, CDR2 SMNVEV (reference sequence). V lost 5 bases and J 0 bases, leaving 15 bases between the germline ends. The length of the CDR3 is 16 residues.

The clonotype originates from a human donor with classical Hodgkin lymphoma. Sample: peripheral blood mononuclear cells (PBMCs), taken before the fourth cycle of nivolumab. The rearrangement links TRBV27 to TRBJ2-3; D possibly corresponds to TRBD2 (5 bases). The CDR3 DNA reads TGTGCCAGCAGTCCCGGCGGCGGGCCGAGCACAGATACGCAGTATTTT. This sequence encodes CASSPGGGPSTDTQYF.